This T cell receptor beta chain was sequenced in a study of blood T cell repertoires in COVID-19. Clones were read by immunoSEQ multiplex PCR, and TCRdb kept only the in-frame ones, dropping some. The data show around 150,000 clones, roughly 87% seen once. The CDR3 sequence is 14 residues long. Germline CDR1 is SGHRS and CDR2 is YFSETQ. Trimming removed 6 bases at V and 1 base at J, with 10 bases between. Sample: peripheral blood. The chain joins TRBV5-1 to TRBJ2-2; no definite D call. The source is an older woman with active or convalescent COVID-19. The chain's CDR3 is CASTRGENTGELFF. CDR3 in DNA: TGCGCCAGCACGAGAGGAGAGAACACCGGGGAGCTGTTTTTT.